What follows are 13 T cell receptor beta chains derived from one specimen sequenced in a study of T cell responses to AZD1222 COVID-19 vaccine. Sequencing used immunoSEQ multiplex PCR; TCRdb keeps in-frame clones, though not all of them. The table lists about 120,000 clones, about 90% of them singletons. Sequenced material: peripheral blood, taken on day 0 of AZD1222 vaccination. The receptor source for this set is an adult in good health.

The V call is TRBV19, the J call TRBJ1-3, with D maybe TRBD1 (5 bases). Germline lookup yields CDR1 LNHDA and CDR2 SQIVND (reference sequence). V shed 3 bases and J shed 3 bases, with 9 bases lying between them. The CDR3 contains 14 residues. DNA of the CDR3: TGTGCCAGTAGTATTGGGGGTGGTGGAAACACCATATATTTT. It translates to CASSIGGGGNTIYF. Using reference TRBV19 and TRBJ1-3 for the parts outside the CDR3, the full variable domain is DGGITQSPKYLFRKEGQNVTLSCEQNLNHDAMYWYRQDPGQGLRLIYYSQIVNDFQKGDIAEGYSVSREKKESFPLTVTSAQKNPTAFYLCASSIGGGGNTIYFGEGSWLTVV.

This rearrangement joins TRBV6-6 to TRBJ1-5; D perhaps matches TRBD1 (5 bases). Per the germline V gene, CDR1 is MNHNY and CDR2 is SVGAGI (reference sequence). This CDR3 has 15 residues. V lost 0 bases, J lost 8 bases, and 14 bases lay in between. CDR3 coding DNA: TGTGCCAGCAGTTACTCAACAGGCTCGGGAAAGCCCCAGCATTTT. Residues: CASSYSTGSGKPQHF.

The V gene is TRBV15, the J gene TRBJ1-5; D is uncertain. Germline V gives CDR1 LNHNV, CDR2 YYDKDF (reference sequence). The V gene lost 5 bases and the J gene lost 0 bases, with 8 bases spanning the gap. This CDR3 has 14 residues. CDR3 in amino acids: CATSAIYSNQPQHF. In DNA form, the CDR3 reads TGTGCCACCAGCGCTATCTATAGCAATCAGCCCCAGCATTTT. Using reference TRBV15 and TRBJ1-5 for the parts outside the CDR3, the full variable domain is DAMVIQNPRYQVTQFGKPVTLSCSQTLNHNVMYWYQQKSSQAPKLLFHYYDKDFNNEADTPDNFQSRRPNTSFCFLDIRSPGLGDTAMYLCATSAIYSNQPQHFGDGTRLSIL.

The rearrangement uses TRBV30 and TRBJ1-1; 7 bases align to TRBD1. The CDR3 totals 15 residues. Germline V CDR1 and CDR2: GTSNPN, SVGIG (reference sequence). With V trimmed by 3 bases and J by 2 bases, 9 bases remained unmatched. Written as DNA, the CDR3 is TGTGCCTGGAGGTTGCCCGGGACAGTTAACACTGAAGCTTTCTTT. Protein sequence: CAWRLPGTVNTEAFF.

The rearrangement uses TRBV6-2 or TRBV6-3 and TRBJ2-6; tentatively, D is TRBD2 (5 bases). The CDR3 has 16 amino acids. The germline V gene encodes CDR1 MNHEY and CDR2 SVGEGT. V shed 5 bases and J shed 0 bases, with 11 bases lying between them. CDR3: CASSKDCCSGANVLTF. CDR3 in DNA: TGTGCCAGCAGTAAGGACTGCTGCTCTGGGGCCAACGTCCTGACTTTC.

V is TRBV7-2 and J is TRBJ1-1, with D perhaps matching TRBD1 (5 bases). The V end was cut by 7 bases, the J end by 6 bases, with 18 bases between. Germline CDR1 reads SGHTA; CDR2 reads FQGNSA. The CDR3 has 14 amino acids. Written as DNA, the CDR3 is TGTGCCAGCATGAGAATGCCGTCGACAGCTGAAGCTTTCTTT. Translating gives CASMRMPSTAEAFF.

The V and J genes are TRBV19 and TRBJ1-5, with D possibly TRBD1 on 5 matching bases. V was clipped by 8 bases and J by 7 bases, with 15 bases between them. The germline V gene has CDR1 LNHDA and CDR2 SQIVND (reference sequence). This CDR3 spans 13 amino acids. The CDR3 DNA follows: TGTGCCAGTGGGTATGAGGGGAACCAGCCCCAGCATTTT. It is translated as CASGYEGNQPQHF.

This chain links TRBV5-1 with TRBJ2-7; D is uncertain. V was shortened by 4 bases and J by 0 bases, with 8 bases between the two germline ends. Germline V gene lookup returns CDR1 SGHRS and CDR2 YFSETQ. The CDR3 extends over 13 amino acids. CDR3 amino acids: CASSAWGSYEQYF. Here the CDR3 DNA reads TGCGCCAGCAGCGCCTGGGGCTCCTACGAGCAGTACTTC.

The chain employs TRBV28 and TRBJ1-2; a possible D gene is TRBD1 (5 bases). The V and J ends lost 1 base and 2 bases respectively, with 8 bases between them. Germline loops: CDR1 MDHEN, CDR2 SYDVKM. CDR3 size: 14 residues. In DNA form, the CDR3 reads TGTGCCAGCAGTTTATCCGACAGAAACTATGGCTACACCTTC. Residues: CASSLSDRNYGYTF.

The V call is TRBV29-1, the J call TRBJ2-7, with D maybe TRBD2 (6 bases). This CDR3 has 14 amino acids. Trimming left V 6 bases short and J 1 base short, with 16 bases between. CDR1 and CDR2 (germline): SQVTM, ANQGSEA. The CDR3 bases are TGCAGCGTGAGGGACTTTGGCCGGTCCTACGAGCAGTACTTC. Translating it yields CSVRDFGRSYEQYF.

The V and J genes are TRBV5-1 and TRBJ2-1, with TRBD1 matching over 9 bases. Per germline, CDR1 SGHRS and CDR2 YFSETQ. Trimming at V came to 0 bases and at J to 7 bases, leaving 8 bases not matched to a gene. The CDR3 length is 16 residues. The CDR3 region has the DNA TGCGCCAGCAGCTTGGGTGGGACAGGGAGCCGGAATGAGCAGTTCTTC. This codes for CASSLGGTGSRNEQFF.

This rearrangement joins TRBV24-1 to TRBJ2-2; perhaps TRBD1 as D (6 bases). Germline loops: CDR1 KGHDR, CDR2 SFDVKD. The V and J ends lost 7 bases and 7 bases respectively, with 6 bases between them. The CDR3 runs to 11 residues. As DNA, the CDR3 is TGTGCCACCAGCAGGGGCGGGGAGCTGTTTTTT. It specifies CATSRGGELFF.

The rearrangement joins TRBV2 to TRBJ1-5, with D uncertain. This CDR3 contains 15 residues. The V and J ends lost 4 bases and 0 bases respectively, with 10 bases between them. CDR1 SNHLY and CDR2 FYNNEI come from the germline V gene. CDR3 in amino acids: CASSAPPGSNQPQHF. The CDR3 DNA is TGTGCCAGCAGTGCGCCTCCGGGTAGCAATCAGCCCCAGCATTTT.